Sequencing of this T cell receptor beta chain was carried out in a study of blood T cell repertoires in COVID-19. V was clipped by 4 bases and J by 8 bases; unmatched bases: 9. CDR3 length: 14 amino acids. Germline values: CDR1 SGHRS, CDR2 YFSETQ. Participant ages covered about 18 to 100 years across 20 to 25 US areas. The authors' processing: Estimation of nucleated cell counts was performed using reference gene primer amplification. The table came from immunoSEQ multiplex PCR; TCRdb's copy has only in-frame clones and leaves some out. The V and J calls and clone size come from that table; D and trimming were worked out from the DNA. Here the sample spans a few hundred thousand clones, around 87% being singletons.

The sequence was obtained from a man aged 30-40 years who had been exposed to COVID-19. Sequenced: PBMCs or T cells enriched from blood (not recorded which). J is TRBJ2-4 and V is TRBV5-1; 7 bases align to TRBD2. The CDR3 sequence is CASSPELGGDIQYF. The CDR3 DNA sequence: TGCGCCAGCAGCCCAGAGCTGGGGGGGGACATTCAGTACTTC. The full variable domain, completed using reference TRBV5-1 and TRBJ2-4, is KAGVTQTPRYLIKTRGQQVTLSCSPISGHRSVSWYQQTPGQGLQFLFEYFSETQRNKGNFPGRFSGRQFSNSRSEMNVSTLELGDSALYLCASSPELGGDIQYFGAGTRLSVL.